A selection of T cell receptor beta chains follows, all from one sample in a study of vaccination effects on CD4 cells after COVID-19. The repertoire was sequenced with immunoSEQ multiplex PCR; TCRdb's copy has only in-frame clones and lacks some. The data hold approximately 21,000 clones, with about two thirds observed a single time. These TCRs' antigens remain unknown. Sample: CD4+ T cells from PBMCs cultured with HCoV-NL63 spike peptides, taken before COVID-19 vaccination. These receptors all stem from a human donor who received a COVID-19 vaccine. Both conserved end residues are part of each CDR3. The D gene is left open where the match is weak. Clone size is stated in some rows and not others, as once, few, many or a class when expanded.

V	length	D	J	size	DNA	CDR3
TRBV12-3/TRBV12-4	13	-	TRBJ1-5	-	TGTGCCAGCAGTTCTTCCCCCCATCAGCCCCAGCATTTT	CASSSSPHQPQHF
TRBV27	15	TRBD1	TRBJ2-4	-	TGTGCCATGGGTGGGCCCGGGACAGCTAAAAACATTCAGTACTTC	CAMGGPGTAKNIQYF
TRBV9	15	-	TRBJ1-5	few	TGTGCCAGCAGCGTAGGGGCAGCCTACTATCAGCCCCAGCATTTT	CASSVGAAYYQPQHF
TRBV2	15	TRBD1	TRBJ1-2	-	TGTGCCAGCAGCAATCAACCGGGACAGGTTTATGGCTACACCTTC	CASSNQPGQVYGYTF
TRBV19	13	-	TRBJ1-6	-	TGTGCCAGTAGTATAACGCCGGGGACACCCCTCCACTTT	CASSITPGTPLHF
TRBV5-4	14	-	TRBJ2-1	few	TGTGCCAGCAGCCAAGGTGTGAATGACAATGAGCAGTTCTTC	CASSQGVNDNEQFF
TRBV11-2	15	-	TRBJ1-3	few	TGTGCCAGCAGCTTAGTGCGTCACTCTGGAAACACCATATATTTT	CASSLVRHSGNTIYF
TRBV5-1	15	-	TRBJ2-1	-	TGCGCCAGCAGCTATACAGAGAGCTCCTACAATGAGCAGTTCTTC	CASSYTESSYNEQFF
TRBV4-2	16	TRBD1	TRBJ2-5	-	TGTGCCAGCAGCCAGGAAGGGACAGGGGGCGGAGAGACCCAGTACTTC	CASSQEGTGGGETQYF
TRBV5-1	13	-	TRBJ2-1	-	TGCGCCAGCAGCTTTATTGGCGGGAATGAGCAGTTCTTC	CASSFIGGNEQFF
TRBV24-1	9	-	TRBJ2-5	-	TGTGCCACCAGTGATCGGGGGTACTTC	CATSDRGYF
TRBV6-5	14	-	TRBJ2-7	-	TGTGCCAGCAGTAAACAGGGATTTCTCTACGAGCAGTACTTC	CASSKQGFLYEQYF
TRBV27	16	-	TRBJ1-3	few	TGTGCCAGCAGTTTATTTCGTCCCGGCTCCGGGGACACCATATATTTT	CASSLFRPGSGDTIYF
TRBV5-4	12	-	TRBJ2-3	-	TGTGCCAGCAGCTTGATACCAGATACGCAGTATTTT	CASSLIPDTQYF
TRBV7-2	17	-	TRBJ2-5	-	TGTGCCAGCAGCAAAAGGGGGGACTCGAGTCGTAGGGAGACCCAGTACTTC	CASSKRGDSSRRETQYF
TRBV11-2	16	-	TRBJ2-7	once	TGTGCCAGCAGCTTATCGGGTCCTTCCGGGACCTACGAGCAGTACTTC	CASSLSGPSGTYEQYF
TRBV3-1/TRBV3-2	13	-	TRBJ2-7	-	TGTGCCAGCAGCCGAACTATAAAGGGAGAGCAGTACTTC	CASSRTIKGEQYF
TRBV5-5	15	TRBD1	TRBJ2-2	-	TGTGCCAGCAGCTTACGACAGGGATGGTCCGGGGAGCTGTTTTTT	CASSLRQGWSGELFF
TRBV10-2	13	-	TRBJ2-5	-	TGCGCCAGCAGTGCATCCTCTTGGGAGACCCAGTACTTC	CASSASSWETQYF
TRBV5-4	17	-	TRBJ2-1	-	TGTGCCAGCAGCTTGGTTCAGGTCCCCCGGTCCTACAATGAGCAGTTCTTC	CASSLVQVPRSYNEQFF
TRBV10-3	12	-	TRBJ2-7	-	TGTGCCATCAGTGGTAGGGAGATCGAGCAGTACTTC	CAISGREIEQYF
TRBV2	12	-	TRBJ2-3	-	TGTGCCAGTGCCCCCCGCACAGATACGCAGTATTTT	CASAPRTDTQYF
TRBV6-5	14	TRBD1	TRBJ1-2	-	TGTGCCAGCAGGACCGGGACAGGGGTATATGGCTACACCTTC	CASRTGTGVYGYTF
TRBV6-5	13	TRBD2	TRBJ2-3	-	TGTGCCAGCATAGCGGGAGTAGGAGATACGCAGTATTTT	CASIAGVGDTQYF
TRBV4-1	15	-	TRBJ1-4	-	TGCGCCAGCAGCCAAGTTTCAGGGGTAAATGAAAAACTGTTTTTT	CASSQVSGVNEKLFF
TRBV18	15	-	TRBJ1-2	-	TGTGCCAGCTCACCCGGGACTGAGGGTACCTATGGCTACACCTTC	CASSPGTEGTYGYTF
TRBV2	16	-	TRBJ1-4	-	TGTGCCAGCAGCCCCCCTGGCAGCCGTTATAATGAAAAACTGTTTTTT	CASSPPGSRYNEKLFF
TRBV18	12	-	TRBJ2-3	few	TGTGCCAGCTCCCCTGACTCACGCGCGCAGTATTTT	CASSPDSRAQYF
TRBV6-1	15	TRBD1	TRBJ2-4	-	TGTGCCAGCAGTGAAGCGGGGGACAGGGCTGCCATTCAGTACTTC	CASSEAGDRAAIQYF
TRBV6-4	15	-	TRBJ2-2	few	TGTGCCAGCAGTGCAAGGCGGGGGAACACCGGGGAGCTGTTTTTT	CASSARRGNTGELFF
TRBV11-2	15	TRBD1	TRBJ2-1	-	TGTGCCAGCAGTCCCTGGGACAGGGCCTACAATGAGCAGTTCTTC	CASSPWDRAYNEQFF
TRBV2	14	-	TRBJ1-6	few	TGTGCCAGCAGTGAAGGGACCGTACTTTCTCCCCTCCACTTT	CASSEGTVLSPLHF
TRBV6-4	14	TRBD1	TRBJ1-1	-	TGTGCCAGCAGTGGCAATACAGGGGCGGCTGAAGCTTTCTTT	CASSGNTGAAEAFF
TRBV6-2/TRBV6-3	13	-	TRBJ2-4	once	TGTGCCAGCAGTCTTGTAGCCAAAAACATTCAGTACTTC	CASSLVAKNIQYF
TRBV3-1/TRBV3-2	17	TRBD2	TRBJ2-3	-	TGTGCCAGCAGCCTACGGACTAGCGGGAGATGGTCAGATACGCAGTATTTT	CASSLRTSGRWSDTQYF
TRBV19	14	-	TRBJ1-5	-	TGTGCCAGTAGTATAGTCACAGGCAATCAGCCCCAGCATTTT	CASSIVTGNQPQHF
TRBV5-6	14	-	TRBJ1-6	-	TGTGCCAGCAGCTTGTACGCGGGTTTCTCACCCCTCCACTTT	CASSLYAGFSPLHF
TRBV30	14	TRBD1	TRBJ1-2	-	TGTGCCTGGAGGGGGACAGGTCTACTCTATGGCTACACCTTC	CAWRGTGLLYGYTF
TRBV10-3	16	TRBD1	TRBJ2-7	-	TGTGCCATCAGTGATCCCGGGACAGGGGGCTCCTACGAGCAGTACTTC	CAISDPGTGGSYEQYF
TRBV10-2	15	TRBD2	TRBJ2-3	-	TGCGCCAGCAGTCTAGCGGGAGTCCTCGCAGATACGCAGTATTTT	CASSLAGVLADTQYF
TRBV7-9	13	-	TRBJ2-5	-	TGTGCCAGCAGCTTGGGCGGGCAAGAGACCCAGTACTTC	CASSLGGQETQYF
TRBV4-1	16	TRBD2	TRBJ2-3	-	TGCGCCAGCAGCCAATCGCTAGCGGGAGGCACAGATACGCAGTATTTT	CASSQSLAGGTDTQYF
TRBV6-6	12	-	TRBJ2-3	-	TGTGCCAGCAGTTCGTTAAGGGATACGCAGTATTTT	CASSSLRDTQYF
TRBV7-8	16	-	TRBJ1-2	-	TGTGCCAGCTTTACACGGGTCAGGGAACGGGAAGATGGCTACACCTTC	CASFTRVREREDGYTF
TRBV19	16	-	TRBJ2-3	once	TGTGCCAGTAGTGGGCCCCTTGTAACTAGCACAGATACGCAGTATTTT	CASSGPLVTSTDTQYF
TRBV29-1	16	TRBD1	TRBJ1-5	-	TGCAGCGTGACACTGCCCGGGACAGACCCCGGGGGGCCCCAGCATTTT	CSVTLPGTDPGGPQHF
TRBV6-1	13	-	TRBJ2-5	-	TGTGCCAGCAGCCGGGGTCAACAAGAGACCCAGTACTTC	CASSRGQQETQYF
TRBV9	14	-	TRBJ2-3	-	TGTGCCAGCAGCCAAGCGGGTTCCACAGATACGCAGTATTTT	CASSQAGSTDTQYF
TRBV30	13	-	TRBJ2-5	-	TGTGCCTGGAGTAGGGACACTTCAGAGACCCAGTACTTC	CAWSRDTSETQYF
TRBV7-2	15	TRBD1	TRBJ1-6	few	TGTGCCAGCAGCTTAGGGGGACAGGGCTTATCACCCCTCCACTTT	CASSLGGQGLSPLHF
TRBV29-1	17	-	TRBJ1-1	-	TGCAGCGTCGCACCCATACAGGGCTTTTCCATGAACACTGAAGCTTTCTTT	CSVAPIQGFSMNTEAFF